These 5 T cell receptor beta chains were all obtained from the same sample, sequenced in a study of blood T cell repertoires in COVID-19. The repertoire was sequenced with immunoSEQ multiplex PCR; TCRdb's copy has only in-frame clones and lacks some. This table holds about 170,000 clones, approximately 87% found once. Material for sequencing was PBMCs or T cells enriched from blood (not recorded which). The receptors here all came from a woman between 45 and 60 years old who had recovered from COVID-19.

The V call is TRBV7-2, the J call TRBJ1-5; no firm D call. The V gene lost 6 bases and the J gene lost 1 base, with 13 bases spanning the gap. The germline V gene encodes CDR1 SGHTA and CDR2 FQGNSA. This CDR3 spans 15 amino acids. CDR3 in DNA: TGTGCCAGCAGACCCGGGAGTGGGAGCAATCAGCCCCAGCATTTT. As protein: CASRPGSGSNQPQHF.

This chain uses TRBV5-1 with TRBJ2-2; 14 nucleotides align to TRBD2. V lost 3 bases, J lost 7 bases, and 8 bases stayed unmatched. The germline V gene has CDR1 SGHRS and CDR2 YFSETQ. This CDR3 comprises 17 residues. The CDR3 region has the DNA TGCGCCAGCAGCTCCCGGACTAGCGGGAGGCACGGCGGGGAGCTGTTTTTT. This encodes CASSSRTSGRHGGELFF.

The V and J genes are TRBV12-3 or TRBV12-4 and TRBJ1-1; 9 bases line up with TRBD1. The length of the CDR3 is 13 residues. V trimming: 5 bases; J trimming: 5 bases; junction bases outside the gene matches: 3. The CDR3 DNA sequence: TGTGCCAGCAGTGGGACAGGGAAAACTGAAGCTTTCTTT. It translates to CASSGTGKTEAFF.

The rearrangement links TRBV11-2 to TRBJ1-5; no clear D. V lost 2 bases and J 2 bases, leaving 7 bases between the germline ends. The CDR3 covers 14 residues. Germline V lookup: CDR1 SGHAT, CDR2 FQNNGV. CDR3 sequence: CASSLSGGNQPQHF. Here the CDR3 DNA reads TGTGCCAGCAGCTTATCGGGTGGCAATCAGCCCCAGCATTTT.

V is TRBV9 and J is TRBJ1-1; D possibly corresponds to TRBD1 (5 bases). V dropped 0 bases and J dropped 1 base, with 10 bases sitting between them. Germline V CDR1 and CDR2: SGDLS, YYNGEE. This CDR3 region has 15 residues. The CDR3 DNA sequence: TGTGCCAGCAGCGTAGGCCAGGGAGGGAACACTGAAGCTTTCTTT. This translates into CASSVGQGGNTEAFF.